This T cell receptor (beta chain) was recorded in a study of technical replicates of blood from a few donors. CDR1 is MNHNS and CDR2 is SASEGT in the germline V gene. The CDR3 is 15 amino acids. The ends lost 5 bases at V and 3 bases at J; junction bases unmatched: 10. Some clones are missing from TCRdb's copy, which holds only in-frame ones; the method was immunoSEQ multiplex PCR. The sample includes about 80,000 clones, 65% to 90% of them seen just once. This clone has just a few counts. The receptor was isolated from a human donor in good health. Some clones in this sample may be carry-over from other donors' samples. The chain has TRBV6-1 and TRBJ2-7; TRBD1 matches at 7 bases. Sequencing used PBMCs. This CDR3 is CASSTTGDPNYEQYF. CDR3 sequence (DNA): TGTGCCAGCAGTACCACAGGGGACCCAAACTACGAGCAGTACTTC.